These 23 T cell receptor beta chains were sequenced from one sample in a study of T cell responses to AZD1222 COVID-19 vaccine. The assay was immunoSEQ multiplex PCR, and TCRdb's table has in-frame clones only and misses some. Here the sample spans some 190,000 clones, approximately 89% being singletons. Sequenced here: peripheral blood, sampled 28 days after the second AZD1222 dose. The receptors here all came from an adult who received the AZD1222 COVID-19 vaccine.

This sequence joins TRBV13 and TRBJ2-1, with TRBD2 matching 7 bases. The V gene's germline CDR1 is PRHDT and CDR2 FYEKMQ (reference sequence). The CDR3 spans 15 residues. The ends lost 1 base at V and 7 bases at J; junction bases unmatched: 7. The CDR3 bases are TGTGCCAGCAGCTTAGAGGGGTACGGGAGGAATGAGCAGTTCTTC. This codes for CASSLEGYGRNEQFF.

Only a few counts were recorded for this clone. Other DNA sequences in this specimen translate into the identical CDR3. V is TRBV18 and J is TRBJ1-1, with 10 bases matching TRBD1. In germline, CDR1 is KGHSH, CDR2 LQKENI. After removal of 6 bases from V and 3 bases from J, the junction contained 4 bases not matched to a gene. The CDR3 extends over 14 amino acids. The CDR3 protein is CASSPGQGHTEAFF. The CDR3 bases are TGTGCCAGCTCCCCGGGACAGGGGCACACTGAAGCTTTCTTT.

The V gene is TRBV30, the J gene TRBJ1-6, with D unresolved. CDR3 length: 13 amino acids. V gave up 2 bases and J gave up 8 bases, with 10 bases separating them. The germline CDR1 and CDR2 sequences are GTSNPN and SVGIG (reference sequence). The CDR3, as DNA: TGTGCCTGGAGTATCCAGGCGCATTCACCCCTCCACTTT. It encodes CAWSIQAHSPLHF.

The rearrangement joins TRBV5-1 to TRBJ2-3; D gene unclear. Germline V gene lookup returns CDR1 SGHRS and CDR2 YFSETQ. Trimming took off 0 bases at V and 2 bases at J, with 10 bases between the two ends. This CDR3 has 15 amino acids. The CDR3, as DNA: TGCGCCAGCAGCTTGGGAGCTTCCATCACAGATACGCAGTATTTT. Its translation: CASSLGASITDTQYF.

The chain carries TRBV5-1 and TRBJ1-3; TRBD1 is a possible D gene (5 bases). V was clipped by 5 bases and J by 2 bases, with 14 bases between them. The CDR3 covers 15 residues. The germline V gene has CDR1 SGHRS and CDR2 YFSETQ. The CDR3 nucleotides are TGCGCCAGCAGTCCGAATCCGGGGGCTGGAAACACCATATATTTT. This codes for CASSPNPGAGNTIYF. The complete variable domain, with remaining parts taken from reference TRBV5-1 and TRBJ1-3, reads KAGVTQTPRYLIKTRGQQVTLSCSPISGHRSVSWYQQTPGQGLQFLFEYFSETQRNKGNFPGRFSGRQFSNSRSEMNVSTLELGDSALYLCASSPNPGAGNTIYFGEGSWLTVV.

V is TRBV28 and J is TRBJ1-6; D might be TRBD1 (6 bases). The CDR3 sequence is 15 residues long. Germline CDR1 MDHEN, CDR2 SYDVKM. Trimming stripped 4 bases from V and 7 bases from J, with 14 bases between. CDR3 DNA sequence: TGTGCCAGCAGTTCAGGGGACGGTTTCAATTCACCCCTCCACTTT. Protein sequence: CASSSGDGFNSPLHF.

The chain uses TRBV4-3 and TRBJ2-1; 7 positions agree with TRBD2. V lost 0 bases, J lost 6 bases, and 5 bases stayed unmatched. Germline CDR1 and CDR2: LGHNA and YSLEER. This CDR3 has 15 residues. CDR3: CASSQDWGGGNEQFF. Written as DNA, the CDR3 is TGCGCCAGCAGCCAAGATTGGGGGGGTGGCAATGAGCAGTTCTTC.

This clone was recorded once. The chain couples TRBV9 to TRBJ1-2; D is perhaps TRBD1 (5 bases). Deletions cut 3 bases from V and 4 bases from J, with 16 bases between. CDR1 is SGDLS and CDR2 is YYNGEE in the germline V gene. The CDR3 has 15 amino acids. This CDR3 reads CASSAWDPGPYGYTF. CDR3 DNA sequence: TGTGCCAGCAGCGCATGGGACCCAGGCCCCTATGGCTACACCTTC.

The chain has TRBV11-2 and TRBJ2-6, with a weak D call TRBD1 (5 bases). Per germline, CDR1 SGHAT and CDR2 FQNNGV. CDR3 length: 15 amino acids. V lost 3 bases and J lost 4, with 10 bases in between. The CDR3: CASSFQGTGANVLTF. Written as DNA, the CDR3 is TGTGCCAGCAGCTTTCAGGGAACGGGGGCCAACGTCCTGACTTTC.

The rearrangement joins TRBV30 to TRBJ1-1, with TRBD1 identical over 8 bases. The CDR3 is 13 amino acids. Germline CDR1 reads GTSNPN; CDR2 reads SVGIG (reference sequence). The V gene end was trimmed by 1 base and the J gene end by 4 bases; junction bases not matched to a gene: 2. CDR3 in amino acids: CAWSGDRLTEAFF. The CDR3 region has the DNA TGTGCCTGGAGTGGGGACAGGCTCACTGAAGCTTTCTTT.

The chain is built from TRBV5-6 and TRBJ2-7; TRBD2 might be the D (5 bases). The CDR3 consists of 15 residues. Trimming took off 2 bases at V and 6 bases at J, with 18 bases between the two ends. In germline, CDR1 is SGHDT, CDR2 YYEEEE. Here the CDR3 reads CASSLTRSRVAEQYF. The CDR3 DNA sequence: TGTGCCAGCAGCTTAACCCGGTCGCGGGTGGCCGAGCAGTACTTC.

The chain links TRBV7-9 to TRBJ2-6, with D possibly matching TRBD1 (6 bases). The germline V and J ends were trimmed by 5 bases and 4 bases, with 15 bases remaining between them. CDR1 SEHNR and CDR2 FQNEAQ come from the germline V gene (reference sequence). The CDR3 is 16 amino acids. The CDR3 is CASSQGQSWGANVLTF. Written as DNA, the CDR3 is TGTGCCAGCAGCCAAGGACAGTCCTGGGGGGCCAACGTCCTGACTTTC.

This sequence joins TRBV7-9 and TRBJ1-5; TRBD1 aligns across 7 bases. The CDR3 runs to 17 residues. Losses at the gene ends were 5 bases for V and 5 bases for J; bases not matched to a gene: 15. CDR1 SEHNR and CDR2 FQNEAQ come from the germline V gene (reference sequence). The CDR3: CASSPGGYTGWDQPQHF. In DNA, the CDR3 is TGTGCCAGCAGCCCAGGGGGGTATACAGGATGGGATCAGCCCCAGCATTTT. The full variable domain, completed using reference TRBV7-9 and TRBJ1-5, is DTGVSQNPRHKITKRGQNVTFRCDPISEHNRLYWYRQTLGQGPEFLTYFQNEAQLEKSRLLSDRFSAERPKGSFSTLEIQRTEQGDSAMYLCASSPGGYTGWDQPQHFGDGTRLSIL.

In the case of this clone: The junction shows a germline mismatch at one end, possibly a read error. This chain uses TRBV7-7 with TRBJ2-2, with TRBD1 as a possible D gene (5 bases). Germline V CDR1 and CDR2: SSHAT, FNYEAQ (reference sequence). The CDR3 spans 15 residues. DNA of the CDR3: TGTGCTAGCAGCTTAGGGGCCGGAATCACCGGGGAGCTGTTTTTT. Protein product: CASSLGAGITGELFF.

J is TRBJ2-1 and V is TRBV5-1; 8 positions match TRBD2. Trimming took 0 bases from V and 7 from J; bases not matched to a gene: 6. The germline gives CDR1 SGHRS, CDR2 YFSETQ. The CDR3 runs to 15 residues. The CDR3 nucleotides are TGCGCCAGCAGCTTGGCAGCGGGAGTAAGTAATGAGCAGTTCTTC. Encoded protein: CASSLAAGVSNEQFF.

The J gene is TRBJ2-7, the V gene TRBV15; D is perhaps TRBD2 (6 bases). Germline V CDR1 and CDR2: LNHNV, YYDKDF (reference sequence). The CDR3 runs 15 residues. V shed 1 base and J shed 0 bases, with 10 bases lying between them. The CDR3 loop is CATSRGGGTSYEQYF. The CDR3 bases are TGTGCCACCAGCAGAGGGGGCGGGACCTCCTACGAGCAGTACTTC.

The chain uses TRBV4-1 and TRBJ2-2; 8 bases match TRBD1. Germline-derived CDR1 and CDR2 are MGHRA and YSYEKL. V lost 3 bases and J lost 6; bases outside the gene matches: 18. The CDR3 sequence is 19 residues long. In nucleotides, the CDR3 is TGCGCCAGCAGCCAGCTAGTCCGGACAAAGACAGGGGAGGCCGGGGAGCTGTTTTTT. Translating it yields CASSQLVRTKTGEAGELFF.

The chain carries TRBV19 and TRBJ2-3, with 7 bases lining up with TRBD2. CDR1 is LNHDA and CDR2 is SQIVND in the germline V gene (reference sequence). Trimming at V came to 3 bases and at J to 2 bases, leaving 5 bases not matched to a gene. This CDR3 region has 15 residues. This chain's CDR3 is CASSMQRGITDTQYF. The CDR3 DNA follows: TGTGCCAGTAGTATGCAGCGGGGTATCACAGATACGCAGTATTTT.

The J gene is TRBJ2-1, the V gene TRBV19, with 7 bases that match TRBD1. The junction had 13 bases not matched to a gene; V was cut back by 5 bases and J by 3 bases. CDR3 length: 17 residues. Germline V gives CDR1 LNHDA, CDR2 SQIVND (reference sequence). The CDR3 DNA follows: TGTGCCAGTAGTTGGTCTGACAGGGCAAATTACTACAATGAGCAGTTCTTC. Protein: CASSWSDRANYYNEQFF.

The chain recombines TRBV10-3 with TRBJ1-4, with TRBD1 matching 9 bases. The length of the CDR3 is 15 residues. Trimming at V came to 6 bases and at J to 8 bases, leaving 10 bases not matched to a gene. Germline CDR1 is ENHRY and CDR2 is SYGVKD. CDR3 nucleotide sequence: TGTGCCATCAGCGCGGGACAGGGTACTGGCGAAAAACTGTTTTTT. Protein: CAISAGQGTGEKLFF.

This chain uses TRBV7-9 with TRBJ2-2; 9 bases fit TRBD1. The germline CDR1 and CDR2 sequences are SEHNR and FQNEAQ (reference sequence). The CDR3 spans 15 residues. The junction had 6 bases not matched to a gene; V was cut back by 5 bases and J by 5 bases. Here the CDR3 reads CASSPGQGWTGELFF. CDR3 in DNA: TGTGCCAGCAGCCCGGGACAGGGTTGGACCGGGGAGCTGTTTTTT.

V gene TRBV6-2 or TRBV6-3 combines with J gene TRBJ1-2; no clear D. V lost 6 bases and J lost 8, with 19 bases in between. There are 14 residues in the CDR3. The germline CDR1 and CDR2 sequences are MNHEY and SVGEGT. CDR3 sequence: CASSRDGASRGYTF. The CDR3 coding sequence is TGTGCCAGCAGCCGAGACGGAGCCTCTAGGGGCTACACCTTC.

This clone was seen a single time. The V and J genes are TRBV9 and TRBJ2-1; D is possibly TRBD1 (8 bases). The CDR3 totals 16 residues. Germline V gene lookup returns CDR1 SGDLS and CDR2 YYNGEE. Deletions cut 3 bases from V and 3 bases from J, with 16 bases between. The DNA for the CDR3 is TGTGCCAGCAGCGCTCACCACAGGGGGGGCTACAATGAGCAGTTCTTC. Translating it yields CASSAHHRGGYNEQFF. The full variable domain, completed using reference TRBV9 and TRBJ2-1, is DSGVTQTPKHLITATGQRVTLRCSPRSGDLSVYWYQQSLDQGLQFLIQYYNGEERAKGNILERFSAQQFPDLHSELNLSSLELGDSALYFCASSAHHRGGYNEQFFGPGTRLTVL.